A single sample gave rise to the 22 T cell receptor beta chains below, sequenced in a study of CD8 T cells in ankylosing spondylitis. TCRdb re-analysed the 5' RACE reads in MiXCR, keeping a single row per CDR3 protein. The sample holds about 130,000 distinct CDR3 sequences, 10% to 12% seen once. Sequenced input: blood, either unsorted or a sorted T cell fraction (not recorded which). These receptors were collected from a female donor with ankylosing spondylitis or in good health (not recorded which).

The sample holds many counts of this clonotype. The chain links TRBV12-3 or TRBV12-4 to TRBJ2-2; no clear D. V gave up 7 bases and J gave up 7 bases, with 13 bases separating them. The CDR3 has 13 residues. The DNA of the CDR3 is TGTGCCAGCACTCCTTTGGGTGGCGGGGAGCTGTTTTTT. It yields the protein CASTPLGGGELFF.

Ten or more counts support this clonotype. CDR3 in amino acids: CASSLYSPPGELFF. In nucleotides, the CDR3 is TGTGCCAGCAGCTTGTATTCCCCCCCCGGGGAGCTGTTTTTT. The J gene is TRBJ2-2, the V gene TRBV5-6; D uncertain. Trimming cost V 1 base and J 6 bases, with 10 bases left between them. Germline V lookup: CDR1 SGHDT, CDR2 YYEEEE. The CDR3 is 14 residues long.

This clonotype has ten or more counts. V is TRBV3-1 and J is TRBJ1-2; D unresolved. Germline loops: CDR1 LGHDT, CDR2 YNNKEL (reference sequence). The CDR3 spans 14 residues. Trimming shortened V by 0 bases and J by 5 bases, and 10 bases separated the two germline ends. In DNA form, the CDR3 reads TGTGCCAGCAGCCAAGAGGCCCTCCCATATGGCTACACCTTC. Translated: CASSQEALPYGYTF.

This clonotype was recorded at least ten times. The chain combines TRBV12-3 or TRBV12-4 with TRBJ2-1; 10 positions match TRBD1. Trimming cost V 3 bases and J 5 bases; bases outside gene matches: 10. The CDR3 has 17 amino acids. CDR3 loop: CASSFPAGTGDDNEQFF. The CDR3 DNA is TGTGCCAGCAGTTTTCCGGCCGGGACAGGGGATGACAATGAGCAGTTCTTC.

This clonotype has ten or more counts. The chain carries TRBV28 and TRBJ2-7; possibly TRBD1 for D (6 bases). With 8 bases removed from V and 0 bases from J, the gap between germline ends came to 14 bases. Germline loops: CDR1 MDHEN, CDR2 SYDVKM. This CDR3 is built from 14 residues. The CDR3 coding sequence is TGTGCCAGCCGACCTGGGGGCGCCTCCTACGAGCAGTACTTC. It is translated as CASRPGGASYEQYF.

The chain recombines TRBV14 with TRBJ2-1; D unresolved. V lost 1 base to trimming and J lost 0 bases, with 10 bases between them. In germline, CDR1 is SGHDN, CDR2 FVKESK. This CDR3 region has 16 residues. The CDR3 DNA follows: TGTGCCAGCAGCCAAGTGCCGAAGAGCTCCTACAATGAGCAGTTCTTC. Protein: CASSQVPKSSYNEQFF.

This clonotype appeared many times. The chain couples TRBV27 to TRBJ2-2; tentatively, D is TRBD1 (6 bases). With 6 bases removed from V and 4 bases from J, the gap between germline ends came to 15 bases. The CDR3 loop spans 15 amino acids. Germline-derived CDR1 and CDR2 are MNHEY and SMNVEV (reference sequence). CDR3 amino acids: CASSQKSGATGELFF. CDR3 in DNA: TGTGCCAGCAGCCAAAAGTCAGGGGCCACCGGGGAGCTGTTTTTT.

This clonotype was counted many times. The genes are TRBV20-1 and TRBJ2-3; TRBD2 aligns across 10 bases. The CDR3 contains 15 residues. CDR1 and CDR2 (germline): DFQATT, SNEGSKA (reference sequence). V lost 7 bases and J lost 1; bases outside the gene matches: 8. The CDR3 protein is CSGGTSGTGTDTQYF. CDR3 sequence (DNA): TGCAGTGGTGGAACTAGCGGGACCGGCACAGATACGCAGTATTTT.

This clonotype was counted ten times or more. The rearrangement uses TRBV12-3 or TRBV12-4 and TRBJ2-1; TRBD2 matches at 14 bases. This CDR3 spans 19 amino acids. J was trimmed by 4 bases and V by 7 bases; bases with no gene match: 15. The CDR3 nucleotides are TGTGCCAGCACCACAACCCCGGGACTAGCGGGAGTCGGGTACAATGAGCAGTTCTTC. Protein product: CASTTTPGLAGVGYNEQFF.

The chain is built from TRBV29-1 and TRBJ1-2; TRBD1 might be the D (6 bases). Looked up from germline, CDR1 is SQVTM and CDR2 is ANQGSEA. This CDR3 has 14 amino acids. The ends were cut back, 6 bases at V and 5 bases at J, with 19 bases in the middle. The CDR3 protein is CSVHKGGETYGYTF. CDR3 sequence (DNA): TGCAGCGTCCACAAAGGGGGGGAGACTTATGGCTACACCTTC.

This clonotype was seen at least ten times. The V gene is TRBV2, the J gene TRBJ2-7; D possibly corresponds to TRBD1 (5 bases). The ends were cut back, 4 bases at V and 3 bases at J, with 7 bases in the middle. Per the germline V gene, CDR1 is SNHLY and CDR2 is FYNNEI. The CDR3 has 12 residues. CDR3 nucleotides: TGTGCCAGCAGTGGACAGAACTACGAGCAGTACTTC. It is translated as CASSGQNYEQYF.

This clonotype turned up a few times. The CDR3 protein is CASSEGRGNEKLFF. In DNA, the CDR3 is TGCGCCAGCAGTGAAGGGAGGGGTAATGAAAAACTGTTTTTT. The chain employs TRBV10-1 and TRBJ1-4; a possible D gene is TRBD1 (5 bases). V lost 3 bases and J 4 bases, leaving 9 bases between the germline ends. The germline V gene has CDR1 WNHNN and CDR2 SYGVQD (reference sequence). CDR3 length: 14 amino acids.

This clonotype was observed at least ten times. The rearrangement uses TRBV7-2 and TRBJ2-7, with D perhaps matching TRBD1 or TRBD2 (5 bases each). Germline values: CDR1 SGHTA, CDR2 FQGNSA. V was cut by 3 bases and J by 7 bases, with 19 bases left in between. This CDR3 is 15 amino acids long. The CDR3 DNA sequence: TGTGCCAGCAGCTTCGGGGCGCAAACTTTGGGGGAGCAGTACTTC. Amino acids: CASSFGAQTLGEQYF.

This clonotype was observed many times. The V and J genes are TRBV4-2 and TRBJ2-3; D remains unclear. The ends were cut back, 0 bases at V and 6 bases at J, with 13 bases in the middle. This CDR3 spans 15 amino acids. Germline V CDR1 and CDR2: LGHNA, YNFKEQ. Written as DNA, the CDR3 is TGTGCCAGCAGCCAAGAGGGCCCGCTGGGTGATACGCAGTATTTT. This translates into CASSQEGPLGDTQYF.

This clonotype has only a few counts. The CDR3 protein is CASSPFLSDIQYF. The CDR3 DNA follows: TGTGCCAGCAGCCCGTTCCTTAGTGACATTCAGTACTTC. J is TRBJ2-4 and V is TRBV5-4; D remains unclear. In germline, CDR1 is SGHNT, CDR2 YYREEE (reference sequence). V was shortened by 4 bases and J by 8 bases, with 13 bases between the two germline ends. CDR3 size: 13 residues. The whole variable domain, filled in from reference TRBV5-4 and TRBJ2-4, reads ETGVTQSPTHLIKTRGQQVTLRCSSQSGHNTVSWYQQALGQGPQFIFQYYREEENGRGNFPPRFSGLQFPNYSSELNVNALELDDSALYLCASSPFLSDIQYFGAGTRLSVL.

This clonotype was seen many times. A much larger clone differs from this one at a single base, so this may be a read error. V is TRBV2 and J is TRBJ1-1; D remains ambiguous. Germline CDR1 reads SNHLY; CDR2 reads FYNNEI. This CDR3 is 12 amino acids long. Trimming left V 5 bases short and J 1 base short, with 5 bases between. This chain's CDR3 is CASSLGNTEAFF. The CDR3, as DNA: TGTGCCAGCAGTCTAGGGAACACTGAAGCTTTCTTT.

This clonotype occurred many times. The V and J genes are TRBV11-2 and TRBJ2-7; perhaps TRBD2 as D (5 bases). V was clipped by 5 bases and J by 0 bases, with 23 bases between them. This CDR3 has 18 amino acids. Germline assignment: CDR1 SGHAT and CDR2 FQNNGV. CDR3 bases: TGTGCCAGCAGCCAAAACCCGGACTGGAGCAAGAGCTCCTACGAGCAGTACTTC. Protein product: CASSQNPDWSKSSYEQYF.

There are many counts of this clonotype. CDR3 nucleotides: TGTGCCAGCAGCCAAGGAGTGGACAGGTATTCCTACAATGAGCAGTTCTTC. Translated, it gives CASSQGVDRYSYNEQFF. The chain employs TRBV14 and TRBJ2-1, with TRBD1 identical over 7 bases. V lost 1 base, J lost 1 base, and 7 bases stayed unmatched. The germline V gene encodes CDR1 SGHDN and CDR2 FVKESK. The CDR3 totals 17 residues.

This clonotype was detected many times. This chain links TRBV6-1 with TRBJ2-2, with 9 bases that match TRBD2. There are 14 residues in the CDR3. V shed 6 bases and J 4 bases; nucleotides not matched to a gene: 3. Germline values: CDR1 MNHNS, CDR2 SASEGT. The CDR3 spells CASRTSGFTGELFF. DNA of the CDR3: TGTGCCAGCAGGACTAGCGGATTCACCGGGGAGCTGTTTTTT.

The V gene is TRBV28, the J gene TRBJ1-4; no firm D call. Germline V gene sequence: CDR1 MDHEN, CDR2 SYDVKM. The V gene lost 9 bases and the J gene lost 8 bases, with 13 bases spanning the gap. The CDR3 totals 12 residues. The DNA of the CDR3 is TGTGCCAGGAATTCCAGATTCGAAAAACTGTTTTTT. It yields the protein CARNSRFEKLFF.

The CDR3 nucleotides are TGTGCCAGCAGTCCTCAGGGGGCAACTAATGAAAAACTGTTTTTT. It codes for CASSPQGATNEKLFF. The rearrangement joins TRBV28 to TRBJ1-4, with 7 bases identical to TRBD1. The CDR3 totals 15 residues. CDR1 and CDR2 (germline): MDHEN, SYDVKM. Germline trimming cut 5 bases from V and 0 bases from J; bases unmatched to any gene: 3.

This clonotype was seen at least ten times. The V and J genes are TRBV6-2 or TRBV6-3 and TRBJ1-2; D gene unclear. This CDR3 has 13 residues. V lost 8 bases to trimming and J lost 1 base, with 11 bases between them. Looked up from germline, CDR1 is MNHEY and CDR2 is SVGEGT. In DNA, the CDR3 is TGTGCCAGCCGGTGGAACAGTAACTATGGCTACACCTTC. It translates to CASRWNSNYGYTF.